This T cell receptor beta chain was captured in a study of T cell responses to AZD1222 COVID-19 vaccine. Profiling relied on immunoSEQ multiplex PCR, and the TCRdb table lists in-frame clones only, not all of them. The repertoire consists of more than 250,000 clones, with approximately 95% occurring once and the leading ten covering 0.5% to 0.7%. This CDR3 spans 14 amino acids. Germline CDR1 SGHTA, CDR2 FQGNSA. V gave up 4 bases and J gave up 7 bases; unmatched junction bases: 5. This TCR came from an adult in good health. V is TRBV7-2 and J is TRBJ2-2; 8 nucleotides align to TRBD2. Specimen: peripheral blood, collected on day 0 of AZD1222 vaccination. This CDR3 is CASSWDSGVGELFF. The CDR3 region has the DNA TGTGCCAGCAGCTGGGATAGCGGGGTCGGGGAGCTGTTTTTT. Full variable domain (missing parts from reference TRBV7-2 and TRBJ2-2): GAGVSQSPSNKVTEKGKDVELRCDPISGHTALYWYRQSLGQGLEFLIYFQGNSAPDKSGLPSDRFSAERTGGSVSTLTIQRTQQEDSAVYLCASSWDSGVGELFFGEGSRLTVL.